This TCR beta chain was obtained from a study of T cells after yellow fever vaccination. This clonotype was seen ten or more times. The V end was cut by 3 bases, the J end by 4 bases, with 12 bases between. Germline CDR1 SQVTM, CDR2 ANQGSEA. The CDR3 contains 13 residues. TCRdb re-called the 5' RACE reads with MiXCR, one entry per CDR3 protein. Of 200,000 to 300,000 distinct CDR3 sequences listed, over 10% are singletons. The V gene is TRBV29-1, the J gene TRBJ1-1; the D is unclear. The clonotype originates from a young man who received the YFV17D yellow fever vaccine. This specimen was CD4+ T cells sorted from PBMCs, taken 45 days after the yellow fever booster vaccination. CDR3 residues: CSVDREGFTEAFF. For the CDR3, the DNA is TGCAGCGTTGATAGGGAGGGATTCACTGAAGCTTTCTTT.